Presented here are 10 T cell receptor beta chains from one specimen sequenced in a study of glioma-infiltrating T cells after dendritic cell vaccination. Regarding time point: after dendritic cell vaccination, including at tumor progression/relapse. Here immunoSEQ multiplex PCR was the method, and the copy in TCRdb shows in-frame clones only, minus some. The data contain roughly 100,000 clones, 85% to 90% of them seen just once; the ten biggest clones take up more than 2.5%. The sequenced sample was blood, obtained after dendritic cell vaccination. The origin of the receptors is a human donor with glioblastoma.

The chain carries TRBV7-9 and TRBJ2-7; TRBD2 matches 8 bases. J gave up 0 bases and V 5 bases, and 6 bases lay outside the gene matches. Germline CDR1 is SEHNR and CDR2 is FQNEAQ (reference sequence). CDR3 length: 15 amino acids. The CDR3 is CASSRTSSISYEQYF. CDR3 DNA sequence: TGTGCCAGCAGCCGGACTAGCTCCATCTCCTACGAGCAGTACTTC.

V usage is TRBV15 and J usage is TRBJ2-2, with D maybe TRBD1 (7 bases). The CDR3 runs to 15 residues. Germline loops: CDR1 LNHNV, CDR2 YYDKDF (reference sequence). Trimming left V 5 bases short and J 7 bases short, with 17 bases between. The CDR3 bases are TGTGCCACCAGCTCAAACAGGGGACTGGGCGGGGAGCTGTTTTTT. Protein product: CATSSNRGLGGELFF.

This clone was seen a handful of times. The chain is built from TRBV5-1 and TRBJ2-3; 9 bases are shared with TRBD2. Germline trimming cut 6 bases from V and 6 bases from J; bases unmatched to any gene: 11. Germline lookup yields CDR1 SGHRS and CDR2 YFSETQ. There are 15 residues in the CDR3. In nucleotides, the CDR3 is TGCGCCAGCACCCGTGACGGCGGGGGGGCGGATACGCAGTATTTT. It specifies CASTRDGGGADTQYF. Filled out from reference TRBV5-1 and TRBJ2-3, the complete variable domain reads KAGVTQTPRYLIKTRGQQVTLSCSPISGHRSVSWYQQTPGQGLQFLFEYFSETQRNKGNFPGRFSGRQFSNSRSEMNVSTLELGDSALYLCASTRDGGGADTQYFGPGTRLTVL.

V gene TRBV11-3 combines with J gene TRBJ1-1, with D hard to call. CDR1 SGHNT and CDR2 YENEEA come from the germline V gene. This CDR3 is 12 amino acids long. The V and J ends lost 7 bases and 7 bases respectively, with 13 bases between them. The CDR3 sequence: CASTPPGGEAFF. CDR3 in DNA: TGTGCCAGCACCCCCCCTGGAGGTGAAGCTTTCTTT.

V is TRBV15 and J is TRBJ2-7; no clear D gene. Germline V lookup: CDR1 LNHNV, CDR2 YYDKDF (reference sequence). Trimming left V 0 bases short and J 2 bases short, with 14 bases between. The CDR3 spans 16 residues. CDR3: CATSRDKTSSAYEQYF. CDR3 in DNA: TGTGCCACCAGCAGAGATAAGACCAGCAGCGCCTACGAGCAGTACTTC.

This chain links TRBV29-1 with TRBJ1-2; D possibly corresponds to TRBD1 (6 bases). Germline assignment: CDR1 SQVTM and CDR2 ANQGSEA. This CDR3 has 13 residues. Deletions cut 7 bases from V and 7 bases from J, with 19 bases between. Written as DNA, the CDR3 is TGCAGCGGACTACTGGGACATGGGGTTGGCTACACCTTC. It is translated as CSGLLGHGVGYTF.

The V gene is TRBV5-1, the J gene TRBJ2-3; TRBD1 agrees at 7 bases. CDR1 is SGHRS and CDR2 is YFSETQ in the germline V gene. The CDR3 length is 15 residues. V trimming: 5 bases; J trimming: 4 bases; junction bases outside the gene matches: 10. The DNA for the CDR3 is TGCGCCAGCAGGATACAGGGGATCGACGCAGATACGCAGTATTTT. Translated, it gives CASRIQGIDADTQYF.

The V call is TRBV7-9, the J call TRBJ2-2, with TRBD2 matching 10 bases. Trimming took 3 bases from V and 5 from J; bases not matched to a gene: 6. The CDR3 covers 16 residues. Germline values: CDR1 SEHNR, CDR2 FQNEAQ (reference sequence). The CDR3 spells CASSFLAGVVTGELFF. The CDR3, as DNA: TGTGCCAGCAGCTTCCTAGCGGGAGTCGTTACCGGGGAGCTGTTTTTT.

CDR3 DNA: TGTGCCATCACCCGGGACATGAACACTGAAGCTTTCTTT. This translates into CAITRDMNTEAFF. V gene TRBV10-3 combines with J gene TRBJ1-1; D may be TRBD1 (6 bases). V lost 7 bases to trimming and J lost 0 bases, with 9 bases between them. This CDR3 comprises 13 residues. Germline assignment: CDR1 ENHRY and CDR2 SYGVKD.

This clone turned up a few times. This sequence joins TRBV16 and TRBJ1-4; D remains unclear. V lost 0 bases and J 0 bases, leaving 11 bases between the germline ends. In germline, CDR1 is KGHSY, CDR2 FQNENV. The CDR3 contains 17 residues. CDR3 DNA sequence: TGTGCCAGCAGCCAATCTTGGGCAGCAGCAACTAATGAAAAACTGTTTTTT. It codes for CASSQSWAAATNEKLFF. Full variable domain (outside the CDR3, taken from reference TRBV16 and TRBJ1-4): GEEVAQTPKHLVRGEGQKAKLYCAPIKGHSYVFWYQQVLKNEFKFLISFQNENVFDETGMPKERFSAKCLPNSPCSLEIQATKLEDSAVYFCASSQSWAAATNEKLFFGSGTQLSVL.